Sequencing of this T cell receptor (beta chain) was carried out in a study of immune characterization of retroperitoneal liposarcoma. Only a few counts were recorded for this clonotype. CDR3 size: 16 residues. V lost 1 base to trimming and J lost 3 bases, with 14 bases between them. The germline V gene encodes CDR1 SGHTA and CDR2 FQGNSA. A single record per CDR3 protein comes from TCRdb applying MiXCR to the PCR reads. Of over 8,000 distinct CDR3 sequences in the sample, around 35% are singletons; the top ten hold 10%. The sequenced material came from tumor tissue. The chain carries TRBV7-2 and TRBJ2-3; D perhaps matches TRBD2 (7 bases). This clonotype was sampled from a female donor with retroperitoneal liposarcoma. The CDR3: CASSLDTGRGTDTQYF. As DNA, the CDR3 is TGTGCCAGCAGCTTAGACACGGGGAGGGGGACAGATACGCAGTATTTT. The entire variable domain, with the rest obtained from reference TRBV7-2 and TRBJ2-3, is as follows: GAGVSQSPSNKVTEKGKDVELRCDPISGHTALYWYRQSLGQGLEFLIYFQGNSAPDKSGLPSDRFSAERTGGSVSTLTIQRTQQEDSAVYLCASSLDTGRGTDTQYFGPGTRLTVL.